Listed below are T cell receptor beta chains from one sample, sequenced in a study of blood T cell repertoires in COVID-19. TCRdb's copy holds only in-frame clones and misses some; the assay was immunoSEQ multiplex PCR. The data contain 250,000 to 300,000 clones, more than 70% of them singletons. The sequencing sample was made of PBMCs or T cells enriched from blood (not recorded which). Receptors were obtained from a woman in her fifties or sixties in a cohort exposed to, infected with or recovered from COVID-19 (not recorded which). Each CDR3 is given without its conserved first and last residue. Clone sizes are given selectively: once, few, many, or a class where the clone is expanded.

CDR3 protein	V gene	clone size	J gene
ASSLGPTGGRGYT	TRBV3-1/TRBV3-2	-	TRBJ1-2
ASSLEAGGPNYEQY	TRBV5-4	-	TRBJ2-7
ASSDGLRSGWEQY	TRBV2	few	TRBJ2-7
ATSERQGNTGELF	TRBV24-1	-	TRBJ2-2
ASRVAGSTDTQY	TRBV7-2	once	TRBJ2-3
ASSLRQYNSPLH	TRBV28	-	TRBJ1-6
ASSYRTAATNEKLF	TRBV14	few	TRBJ1-4
ASSPDRGATYEQY	TRBV7-2	-	TRBJ2-7
ASSIRVNTEAF	TRBV19	-	TRBJ1-1
ASSLGRSGLRSDTQY	TRBV11-2	-	TRBJ2-3
ASRYPGNRGGELF	TRBV6-5	-	TRBJ2-2
ASSRPQGSSGRRYNEQF	TRBV4-2	-	TRBJ2-1
ASSPDRKTEAF	TRBV6-5	-	TRBJ1-1
ASSFSGADNEKLF	TRBV5-1	-	TRBJ1-4
ASSFEGANNSPLH	TRBV27	-	TRBJ1-6
ASKNPRDRGPGANVLT	TRBV19	-	TRBJ2-6
ASSLVGGSGNTIY	TRBV5-6	-	TRBJ1-3
ASSTAGTGVVEQF	TRBV7-3	-	TRBJ2-1
ASSSATHSYEQY	TRBV7-2	-	TRBJ2-7
ASSLGDRVNQPQH	TRBV5-5	-	TRBJ1-5
ASSPLQGKDTEAF	TRBV14	-	TRBJ1-1
ASSPQTGKNTGELF	TRBV18	-	TRBJ2-2
ASSPTTTNEKLF	TRBV18	-	TRBJ1-4